One sample yielded the 13 T cell receptor beta chains listed below, sequenced in a study of T-cell memory formation after mild COVID-19 (TCRdb year 2021). Library method: 5' RACE. The sample was run on an Illumina NovaSeq 6000. TCRdb trimmed the raw reads at Q25, called clones with MiXCR and kept productive beta chains. Rows with a matching CDR3 protein are joined into one entry that keeps the most common DNA and genes. Within this sample are around 250,000 distinct CDR3 sequences, with approximately 15% of them counted one time only. The ten most abundant clones make up approximately 2.1% of the sample. Sequences were obtained from PBMCs or a T cell subset sorted from them (not recorded which). The receptors come from an adult woman who had mild COVID-19 (a few samples of this study predate the infection). The sample titles of this study are shuffled in the database, so cell type and time point are left out; the donor was told from shared clones.

This clonotype was observed a handful of times. V is TRBV6-5 and J is TRBJ2-7; perhaps TRBD2 as D (5 bases). Trimming shortened V by 0 bases and J by 6 bases, and 12 bases separated the two germline ends. This CDR3 has 14 residues. Germline CDR1 is MNHEY and CDR2 is SVGAGI. The chain's CDR3 is CASSYSSLSGEQYF. The CDR3 DNA follows: TGTGCCAGCAGTTACTCATCGCTAAGCGGCGAGCAGTACTTC.

This clonotype has just a few counts. The chain employs TRBV4-1 and TRBJ2-7, with unresolved D. Germline V lookup: CDR1 MGHRA, CDR2 YSYEKL. The CDR3 sequence is 14 residues long. The V gene lost 4 bases and the J gene lost 6 bases, with 16 bases spanning the gap. CDR3 residues: CASSLTWTVGEQYF. The CDR3 DNA reads TGCGCCAGCAGCCTTACTTGGACCGTTGGCGAGCAGTACTTC.

This clonotype was counted only a few times. The chain joins TRBV29-1 to TRBJ2-5, with D hard to call. Germline assignment: CDR1 SQVTM and CDR2 ANQGSEA. The CDR3 length is 14 residues. V shed 7 bases and J shed 1 base, with 16 bases lying between them. The CDR3 DNA reads as TGCAGCGCCACCCCTTACATGTCCCAAGAGACCCAGTACTTC. Its translation is CSATPYMSQETQYF.

This clonotype occurred a few times. CDR3 sequence reads: CASSFRGPYTGELFF. In nucleotides, the CDR3 is TGTGCCAGCAGTTTCAGGGGGCCTTACACCGGGGAGCTGTTTTTT. The V call is TRBV12-3 or TRBV12-4, the J call TRBJ2-2; 8 positions agree with TRBD1. The V and J ends lost 3 bases and 3 bases, in that order; junction bases with no gene match: 3. There are 15 residues in the CDR3.

This clonotype has more than one count but fewer than ten. This rearrangement joins TRBV5-1 to TRBJ2-7; TRBD2 matches at 10 bases. Germline CDR1 SGHRS, CDR2 YFSETQ. The CDR3 has 15 amino acids. V shed 0 bases, J shed 3 bases, and the junction held 3 bases outside the gene matches. CDR3 nucleotide sequence: TGCGCCAGCAGCTTGGTCCCTAGCGGGAGCTACGAGCAGTACTTC. Protein: CASSLVPSGSYEQYF.

At least ten counts were recorded for this clonotype. The rearrangement links TRBV30 to TRBJ2-1; TRBD2 matches 9 bases. With 2 bases clipped from V and 12 bases from J, the junction kept 14 bases outside the gene matches. CDR3 length: 15 amino acids. Germline CDR1 is GTSNPN and CDR2 is SVGIG (reference sequence). CDR3 coding DNA: TGTGCCTGGAGTCAGGGACTAGCATTTTCATTGGGGCAGTTCTTC. It is translated as CAWSQGLAFSLGQFF.

The gene calls are TRBV24-1 and TRBJ1-2; TRBD1 matches 7 bases. With 7 bases clipped from V and 3 bases from J, the junction kept 4 bases outside the gene matches. The CDR3 contains 13 residues. Germline loops: CDR1 KGHDR, CDR2 SFDVKD. The CDR3 reads CATSWTGDYGYTF. In nucleotides, the CDR3 is TGTGCCACCAGCTGGACAGGTGACTATGGCTACACCTTC.

V usage is TRBV6-6 and J usage is TRBJ2-7; the D is unclear. CDR1 and CDR2 from the germline V gene are MNHNY and SVGAGI (reference sequence). The CDR3 covers 13 residues. V was cut by 2 bases and J by 0 bases, with 5 bases left in between. The chain's CDR3 is CASSYGDSYEQYF. The CDR3 DNA reads as TGTGCCAGCAGTTACGGTGACTCCTACGAGCAGTACTTC.

The sample holds a few counts of this clonotype. V usage is TRBV7-8 and J usage is TRBJ2-3; possible D gene TRBD2, 6 bases. Trimming removed 7 bases from V and 1 base from J, with 18 bases in between. The length of the CDR3 is 16 residues. The germline V gene encodes CDR1 SGHVS and CDR2 FQNEAQ. This CDR3 is CASNPVGTGRTDTQYF. In DNA form, the CDR3 reads TGTGCCAGCAATCCCGTAGGGACTGGCCGCACAGATACGCAGTATTTT.

V is TRBV3-1 and J is TRBJ1-5; unclear D gene. The length of the CDR3 is 14 residues. CDR1 and CDR2 from the germline V gene are LGHDT and YNNKEL (reference sequence). Trimming cost V 9 bases and J 1 base, with 13 bases left between them. Written as DNA, the CDR3 is TGTGCCAGTTCTACCTTCGCAAGCAATCAGCCCCAGCATTTT. It yields the protein CASSTFASNQPQHF.

This clonotype has ten or more counts. The genes are TRBV20-1 and TRBJ2-1, with 9 bases aligning to TRBD1. The CDR3 spans 11 residues. The trim removed 6 bases at V and 10 bases at J, leaving 4 bases unmatched. Germline lookup yields CDR1 DFQATT and CDR2 SNEGSKA (reference sequence). CDR3: CSATGGREQFF. In DNA, the CDR3 is TGCAGTGCAACAGGGGGCAGGGAGCAGTTCTTC.

This clonotype showed up just a few times. The V gene is TRBV6-2 or TRBV6-3, the J gene TRBJ2-7; 7 nucleotides agree with TRBD1. In germline, CDR1 is MNHEY, CDR2 SVGEGT. V dropped 2 bases and J dropped 1; count of bases not matched to a gene: 5. The CDR3 is 15 residues long. CDR3 protein: CASSYDRDRSYEQYF. In DNA, the CDR3 is TGTGCCAGCAGTTACGATCGGGACAGATCCTACGAGCAGTACTTC.

This clonotype was seen at least ten times. The junction differs from germline at one of its ends, possibly a read error. The CDR3 DNA sequence: TGTGCCAGCTCACCCGCAGGGGGGTCCTCCGAGCAGTACTTC. Encoded protein: CASSPAGGSSEQYF. This chain links TRBV18 with TRBJ2-7; a possible D gene is TRBD1 (7 bases). This CDR3 spans 14 amino acids. Germline assignment: CDR1 KGHSH and CDR2 LQKENI.